The 28 T cell receptor beta chains given below trace back to one sample, sequenced in a study of human T cells and chemical hapten exposure. Described time point: patch test 3, about 24 weeks after DPC sensitization. Documented treatment: therapeutic diphenylcyclopropenone sensitization with weekly scalp DPC. Using its own MiXCR run on the RACE reads, TCRdb lists one record per CDR3 protein. The data hold about 190,000 distinct CDR3 sequences, with about 25% observed a single time. The input for sequencing was whole blood, taken in connection with sensitization to the hapten diphenylcyclopropenone (DPC). These receptors came from a woman between 40 and 50 years old with alopecia areata. Some clones in this sample may be carry-over from other donors' samples.

The chain uses TRBV28 and TRBJ1-6, with D tentatively TRBD1 (6 bases). The V and J ends lost 5 bases and 13 bases respectively, with 12 bases between them. There are 12 residues in the CDR3. Germline V gene sequence: CDR1 MDHEN, CDR2 SYDVKM. The CDR3 region is CASSQTGNPLHF. The CDR3, as DNA: TGTGCCAGCAGTCAAACAGGGAACCCCCTCCACTTT. Using reference TRBV28 and TRBJ1-6 for the parts outside the CDR3, the full variable domain is DVKVTQSSRYLVKRTGEKVFLECVQDMDHENMFWYRQDPGLGLRLIYFSYDVKMKEKGDIPEGYSVSREKKERFSLILESASTNQTSMYLCASSQTGNPLHFGNGTRLTVT.

The chain uses TRBV3-1 and TRBJ2-6; tentatively, D is TRBD1 (5 bases). The germline V gene encodes CDR1 LGHDT and CDR2 YNNKEL (reference sequence). The CDR3 contains 16 residues. Trimming took off 4 bases at V and 4 bases at J, with 14 bases between the two ends. This CDR3 reads CASSRETVSGANVLTF. The CDR3 coding sequence is TGTGCCAGCAGCCGAGAGACAGTTTCAGGGGCCAACGTCCTGACTTTC. The whole variable domain, filled in from reference TRBV3-1 and TRBJ2-6, reads DTAVSQTPKYLVTQMGNDKSIKCEQNLGHDTMYWYKQDSKKFLKIMFSYNNKELIINETVPNRFSPKSPDKAHLNLHINSLELGDSAVYFCASSRETVSGANVLTFGAGSRLTVL.

The chain employs TRBV7-2 and TRBJ2-7, with 10 bases aligning to TRBD2. The V and J ends lost 4 bases and 9 bases, in that order; junction bases with no gene match: 6. This CDR3 is 13 amino acids long. The germline V gene encodes CDR1 SGHTA and CDR2 FQGNSA. The CDR3 coding sequence is TGTGCCAGCAGCTCTAGCGGGAGTCGCCCGCAGTACTTC. Translating gives CASSSSGSRPQYF.

This rearrangement joins TRBV27 to TRBJ2-7, with 7 bases aligning to TRBD1. This CDR3 comprises 15 residues. V gave up 6 bases and J gave up 3 bases; unmatched junction bases: 11. Germline CDR1 reads MNHEY; CDR2 reads SMNVEV (reference sequence). The CDR3 here is CASRLAQGGGYEQYF. The CDR3 region has the DNA TGTGCCAGCAGATTAGCCCAAGGGGGCGGCTACGAGCAGTACTTC.

Only a few counts were recorded for this clonotype. The chain employs TRBV19 and TRBJ1-5; TRBD1 might be the D (6 bases). Germline V CDR1 and CDR2: LNHDA, SQIVND (reference sequence). The CDR3 runs 14 residues. Trimming removed 7 bases from V and 4 bases from J, with 14 bases in between. The CDR3 reads CASTMGGGNQPQHF. CDR3 bases: TGTGCCAGTACCATGGGAGGGGGAAATCAGCCCCAGCATTTT.

The gene calls are TRBV9 and TRBJ2-3, with 7 nucleotides matching TRBD2. Per germline, CDR1 SGDLS and CDR2 YYNGEE. The trim removed 4 bases at V and 3 bases at J, leaving 11 bases unmatched. CDR3 length: 16 amino acids. For the CDR3, the DNA is TGTGCCAGCAGCAAAAAAGCGGGATTCAAGACAGATACGCAGTATTTT. Protein sequence: CASSKKAGFKTDTQYF.

This chain connects TRBV10-3 to TRBJ2-3; the D call may be TRBD1 or TRBD2 (6 bases each). Germline values: CDR1 ENHRY, CDR2 SYGVKD. The CDR3 is made up of 14 amino acids. V was clipped by 8 bases and J by 2 bases, with 14 bases between them. The CDR3 spells CAIGPGADTDTQYF. The CDR3 coding sequence is TGTGCCATCGGTCCGGGGGCGGACACAGATACGCAGTATTTT.

The CDR3 spells CASSLASGITGELFF. The DNA of the CDR3 is TGTGCCAGCAGCTTAGCTAGCGGGATCACCGGGGAGCTGTTTTTT. The J gene is TRBJ2-2, the V gene TRBV7-9; 8 nucleotides match TRBD2. The CDR3 extends over 15 amino acids. V was clipped by 0 bases and J by 4 bases; unmatched bases: 1. The germline gives CDR1 SEHNR, CDR2 FQNEAQ (reference sequence). The full variable domain, in which reference TRBV7-9 and TRBJ2-2 provide the parts outside the CDR3, is DTGVSQNPRHKITKRGQNVTFRCDPISEHNRLYWYRQTLGQGPEFLTYFQNEAQLEKSRLLSDRFSAERPKGSFSTLEIQRTEQGDSAMYLCASSLASGITGELFFGEGSRLTVL.

CDR3 region: CATSRGQGSEAFF. The CDR3 DNA follows: TGTGCCACCAGCAGAGGACAGGGCAGTGAAGCTTTCTTT. The rearrangement uses TRBV15 and TRBJ1-1; 7 nucleotides align to TRBD1. Germline CDR1 reads LNHNV; CDR2 reads YYDKDF (reference sequence). J was trimmed by 7 bases and V by 1 base; bases with no gene match: 3. The CDR3 is 13 amino acids.

This clonotype appeared a few times. The chain combines TRBV7-6 with TRBJ2-2; D is unclear. The CDR3 runs 16 residues. Deletions cut 5 bases from V and 6 bases from J, with 19 bases between. CDR1 SGHVS and CDR2 FNYEAQ come from the germline V gene. The DNA for the CDR3 is TGTGCCAGCAGCCCCCGTGCGGAGTATTCGGCCGGGGAGCTGTTTTTT. It yields the protein CASSPRAEYSAGELFF.

The rearrangement joins TRBV20-1 to TRBJ1-1; D is undetermined. CDR3 length equals 12 residues. V gave up 0 bases and J gave up 7 bases, with 9 bases separating them. From germline, CDR1 is DFQATT and CDR2 SNEGSKA (reference sequence). The CDR3 here is CSARDLTDEAFF. CDR3 DNA sequence: TGCAGTGCTAGAGATCTCACAGATGAAGCTTTCTTT.

This clonotype was counted only a few times. The chain joins TRBV10-3 to TRBJ2-1; 8 bases map to TRBD2. The CDR3 is 16 amino acids. Germline V gene data show CDR1 as ENHRY and CDR2 as SYGVKD. J gave up 6 bases and V 4 bases, and 11 bases lay outside the gene matches. In DNA form, the CDR3 reads TGTGCCATCAGTGTTTTTGCGGGAGGCAACGGCAATGAGCAGTTCTTC. It specifies CAISVFAGGNGNEQFF.

The chain joins TRBV20-1 to TRBJ2-7; no firm D call. The CDR3 sequence is 11 residues long. Germline V CDR1 and CDR2: DFQATT, SNEGSKA (reference sequence). V lost 7 bases and J 1 base, leaving 8 bases between the germline ends. Here the CDR3 reads CSGTESYEQYF. The CDR3 DNA sequence: TGCAGTGGAACCGAATCCTACGAGCAGTACTTC.

V is TRBV5-6 and J is TRBJ2-7, with TRBD2 identical over 11 bases. The junction had 9 bases not matched to a gene; V was cut back by 4 bases and J by 6 bases. The germline V gene has CDR1 SGHDT and CDR2 YYEEEE. This CDR3 spans 15 amino acids. The CDR3 DNA reads as TGTGCCAGCAGCCCGGGACTAGCGGAGGCCTGCGAGCAGTACTTC. It codes for CASSPGLAEACEQYF.

This chain uses TRBV7-2 with TRBJ2-1; D may be TRBD2 (6 bases). Germline-derived CDR1 and CDR2 are SGHTA and FQGNSA. Trimming took off 0 bases at V and 0 bases at J, with 6 bases between the two ends. The length of the CDR3 is 15 residues. The CDR3 protein is CASSLARDSYNEQFF. The CDR3 bases are TGTGCCAGCAGCTTAGCGCGGGACTCCTACAATGAGCAGTTCTTC.

This clonotype was detected a few times. This chain connects TRBV12-3 or TRBV12-4 to TRBJ2-7; TRBD2 might be the D (5 bases). The V and J ends lost 2 bases and 3 bases respectively, with 8 bases between them. The CDR3 covers 13 residues. The CDR3 spells CASSLRGNYEQYF. The CDR3 DNA reads as TGTGCCAGCAGTTTACGAGGGAACTACGAGCAGTACTTC.

V usage is TRBV20-1 and J usage is TRBJ2-7, with 10 bases that match TRBD2. CDR1 DFQATT and CDR2 SNEGSKA come from the germline V gene (reference sequence). This CDR3 has 14 amino acids. V lost 2 bases and J lost 5; bases outside the gene matches: 6. The CDR3 sequence: CSARSGLAEDEQYF. The CDR3 coding sequence is TGCAGTGCTAGATCAGGACTAGCGGAAGACGAGCAGTACTTC.

The table lists this clonotype with many counts. The chain employs TRBV7-2 and TRBJ2-7; TRBD2 matches at 14 bases. CDR3 length equals 15 residues. The V segment lost 5 bases and the J segment 3 bases; nucleotides outside the gene matches: 3. The germline V gene encodes CDR1 SGHTA and CDR2 FQGNSA. CDR3 sequence (DNA): TGTGCCAGCAGCACCGGGACTAGCGGGAGCTACGAGCAGTACTTC. Protein sequence: CASSTGTSGSYEQYF. The variable domain in full, with the rest retrieved from reference TRBV7-2 and TRBJ2-7, is GAGVSQSPSNKVTEKGKDVELRCDPISGHTALYWYRQSLGQGLEFLIYFQGNSAPDKSGLPSDRFSAERTGGSVSTLTIQRTQQEDSAVYLCASSTGTSGSYEQYFGPGTRLTVT.

This clonotype was picked up a small number of times. V usage is TRBV28 and J usage is TRBJ1-1; no clear D. Germline lookup yields CDR1 MDHEN and CDR2 SYDVKM. This CDR3 has 12 residues. Trimming took 4 bases from V and 11 from J, leaving 14 bases between them. CDR3 DNA sequence: TGTGCCAGCAGTTCCTACAAGGGAGGGGCTTTCTTT. Protein: CASSSYKGGAFF.

This chain links TRBV28 with TRBJ2-7; no reliable D call. The CDR3 sequence is 12 residues long. The V end was cut by 7 bases, the J end by 6 bases, with 13 bases between. Germline V CDR1 and CDR2: MDHEN, SYDVKM. CDR3 sequence (DNA): TGTGCCAGCATGGGGTCACCGGGCGAGCAGTACTTC. Its protein is CASMGSPGEQYF.

This clonotype was seen a few times. The chain joins TRBV9 to TRBJ2-5, with D possibly TRBD1 on 7 matching bases. CDR1 is SGDLS, CDR2 YYNGEE, per germline. The CDR3 runs 14 residues. Trimming took off 4 bases at V and 5 bases at J, with 15 bases between the two ends. This CDR3 reads CASSTSTGRETQYF. The CDR3 DNA reads TGTGCCAGCAGCACTTCGACAGGGAGGGAGACCCAGTACTTC.

The chain couples TRBV6-5 to TRBJ2-4; 9 nucleotides agree with TRBD2. The CDR3 is made up of 12 amino acids. CDR1 is MNHEY, CDR2 SVGAGI, per germline. CDR3 amino acids: CSVTSGENIQYF. Here the CDR3 DNA reads TGTTCGGTGACTAGCGGAGAAAACATTCAGTACTTC.

The chain joins TRBV18 to TRBJ1-1; TRBD1 matches 8 bases. CDR1 is KGHSH and CDR2 is LQKENI in the germline V gene. V dropped 3 bases and J dropped 1; count of bases not matched to a gene: 10. This CDR3 contains 17 residues. The CDR3 bases are TGTGCCAGCTCACCTACGTACCAGGGGGCGAGGAACACTGAAGCTTTCTTT. It yields the protein CASSPTYQGARNTEAFF.

J is TRBJ2-7 and V is TRBV18; D unclear. The CDR3 extends over 11 amino acids. V lost 6 bases, J lost 3 bases, and 6 bases lay in between. Germline CDR1 KGHSH, CDR2 LQKENI. In DNA form, the CDR3 reads TGTGCCAGCTCTTGGGACTACGAGCAGTACTTC. Protein product: CASSWDYEQYF.

This rearrangement joins TRBV12-3 or TRBV12-4 to TRBJ2-5; 10 bases fit TRBD1. J was trimmed by 3 bases and V by 7 bases; bases with no gene match: 5. The CDR3 loop spans 14 amino acids. The CDR3 bases are TGTGCCAGCAAAACCGGGACAGGGGAAGAGACCCAGTACTTC. Translation: CASKTGTGEETQYF.

This clonotype turned up a few times. The gene calls are TRBV20-1 and TRBJ2-3; D uncertain. Per germline, CDR1 DFQATT and CDR2 SNEGSKA (reference sequence). The CDR3 is made up of 16 amino acids. V lost 0 bases and J lost 2, with 15 bases in between. The CDR3 coding sequence is TGCAGTGCTAGAGATCAGAGTAAGGGAAACACAGATACGCAGTATTTT. Protein product: CSARDQSKGNTDTQYF.

V gene TRBV11-2 combines with J gene TRBJ2-6, with D perhaps given as TRBD1 or TRBD2 (5 bases each). Per the germline V gene, CDR1 is SGHAT and CDR2 is FQNNGV. The CDR3 extends over 15 amino acids. V was trimmed by 6 bases and J by 2 bases, leaving 11 bases between them. The chain's CDR3 is CASSLARAGANVLTF. The CDR3 DNA reads as TGTGCCAGCAGTCTAGCCAGGGCTGGGGCCAACGTCCTGACTTTC. The entire variable domain, with the rest obtained from reference TRBV11-2 and TRBJ2-6, is as follows: EAGVAQSPRYKIIEKRQSVAFWCNPISGHATLYWYQQILGQGPKLLIQFQNNGVVDDSQLPKDRFSAERLKGVDSTLKIQPAKLEDSAVYLCASSLARAGANVLTFGAGSRLTVL.

This clonotype occurred once. The J gene is TRBJ1-3, the V gene TRBV29-1, with D perhaps TRBD1 (6 bases). The CDR3 has 14 amino acids. The germline V and J ends were trimmed by 5 bases and 0 bases, with 11 bases remaining between them. Germline V gene lookup returns CDR1 SQVTM and CDR2 ANQGSEA. CDR3 nucleotide sequence: TGCAGCGTTACCGGACAGACCTCTGGAAACACCATATATTTT. It encodes CSVTGQTSGNTIYF.